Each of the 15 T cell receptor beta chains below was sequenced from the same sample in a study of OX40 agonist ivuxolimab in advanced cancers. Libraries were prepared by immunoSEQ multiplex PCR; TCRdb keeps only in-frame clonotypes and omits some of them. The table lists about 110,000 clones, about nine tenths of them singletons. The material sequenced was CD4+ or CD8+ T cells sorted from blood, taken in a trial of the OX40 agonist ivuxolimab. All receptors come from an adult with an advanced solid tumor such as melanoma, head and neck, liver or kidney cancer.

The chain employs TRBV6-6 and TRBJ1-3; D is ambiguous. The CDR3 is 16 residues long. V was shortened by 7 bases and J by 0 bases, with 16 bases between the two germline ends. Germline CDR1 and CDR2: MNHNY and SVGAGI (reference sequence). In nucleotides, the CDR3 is TGTGCCAGCAATGATAGATACAGTCACTCTGGAAACACCATATATTTT. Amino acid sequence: CASNDRYSHSGNTIYF.

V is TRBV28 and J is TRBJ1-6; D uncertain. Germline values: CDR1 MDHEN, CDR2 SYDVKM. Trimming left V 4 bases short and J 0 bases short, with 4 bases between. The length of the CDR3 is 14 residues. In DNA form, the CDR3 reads TGTGCCAGCAGTTCGCCCTCCTATAATTCACCCCTCCACTTT. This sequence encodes CASSSPSYNSPLHF.

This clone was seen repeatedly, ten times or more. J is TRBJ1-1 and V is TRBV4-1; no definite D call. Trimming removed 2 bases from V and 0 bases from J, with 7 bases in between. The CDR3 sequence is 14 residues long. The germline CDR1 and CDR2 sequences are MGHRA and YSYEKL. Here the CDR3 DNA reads TGCGCCAGCAGCCAACAGAGACTGAACACTGAAGCTTTCTTT. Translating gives CASSQQRLNTEAFF.

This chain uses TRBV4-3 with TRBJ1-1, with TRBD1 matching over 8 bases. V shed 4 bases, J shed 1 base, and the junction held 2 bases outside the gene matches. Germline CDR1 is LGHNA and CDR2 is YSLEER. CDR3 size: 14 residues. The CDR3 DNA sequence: TGCGCCAGCAGCCGAGGACAGGGGAACACTGAAGCTTTCTTT. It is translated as CASSRGQGNTEAFF.

CDR3 loop: CASSQPGQGAYEQYF. Written as DNA, the CDR3 is TGTGCCAGTAGTCAACCGGGACAGGGGGCCTACGAGCAGTACTTC. The chain carries TRBV19 and TRBJ2-7; the match to TRBD1 covers 11 bases. With 5 bases clipped from V and 2 bases from J, the junction kept 5 bases outside the gene matches. The germline gives CDR1 LNHDA, CDR2 SQIVND (reference sequence). The CDR3 has 15 amino acids.

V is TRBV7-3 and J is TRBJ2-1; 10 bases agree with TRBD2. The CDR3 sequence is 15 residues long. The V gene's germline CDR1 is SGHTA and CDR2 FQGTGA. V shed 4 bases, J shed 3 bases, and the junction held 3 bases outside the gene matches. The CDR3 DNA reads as TGTGCCAGCAGCTCCACTAGCGGGGTCTACAATGAGCAGTTCTTC. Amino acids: CASSSTSGVYNEQFF.

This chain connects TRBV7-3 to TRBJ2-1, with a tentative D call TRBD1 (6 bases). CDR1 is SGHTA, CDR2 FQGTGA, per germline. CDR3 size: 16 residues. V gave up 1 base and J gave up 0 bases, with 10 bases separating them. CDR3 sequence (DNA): TGTGCCAGCAGCTTAAACGCCAGGGGCTCCTACAATGAGCAGTTCTTC. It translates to CASSLNARGSYNEQFF.

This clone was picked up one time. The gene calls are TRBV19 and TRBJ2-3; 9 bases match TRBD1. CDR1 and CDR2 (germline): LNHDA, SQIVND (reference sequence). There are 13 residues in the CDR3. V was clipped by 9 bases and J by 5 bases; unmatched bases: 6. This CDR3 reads CASTQGARDTQYF. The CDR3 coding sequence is TGTGCCAGCACACAGGGGGCTAGAGATACGCAGTATTTT.

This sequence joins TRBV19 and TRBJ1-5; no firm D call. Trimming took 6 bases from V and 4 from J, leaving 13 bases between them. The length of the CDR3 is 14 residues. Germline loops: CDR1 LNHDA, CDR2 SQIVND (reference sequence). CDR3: CASRRWQTNQPQHF. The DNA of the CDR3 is TGTGCCAGTAGAAGGTGGCAAACTAATCAGCCCCAGCATTTT.

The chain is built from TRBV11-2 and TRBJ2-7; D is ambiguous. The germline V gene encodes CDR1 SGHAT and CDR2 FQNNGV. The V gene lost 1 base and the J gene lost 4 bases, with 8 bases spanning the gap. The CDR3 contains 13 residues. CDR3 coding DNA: TGTGCCAGCAGCTTAGGTCCAGCATACGAGCAGTACTTC. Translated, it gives CASSLGPAYEQYF. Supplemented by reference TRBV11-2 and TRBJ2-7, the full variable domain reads EAGVAQSPRYKIIEKRQSVAFWCNPISGHATLYWYQQILGQGPKLLIQFQNNGVVDDSQLPKDRFSAERLKGVDSTLKIQPAKLEDSAVYLCASSLGPAYEQYFGPGTRLTVT.

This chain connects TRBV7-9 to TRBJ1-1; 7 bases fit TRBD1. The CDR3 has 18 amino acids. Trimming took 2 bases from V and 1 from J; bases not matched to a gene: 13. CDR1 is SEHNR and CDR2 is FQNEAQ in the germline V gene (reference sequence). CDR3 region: CASSLTPRDSGENTEAFF. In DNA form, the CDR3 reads TGTGCCAGCAGCTTAACCCCGCGGGACAGCGGGGAGAACACTGAAGCTTTCTTT.

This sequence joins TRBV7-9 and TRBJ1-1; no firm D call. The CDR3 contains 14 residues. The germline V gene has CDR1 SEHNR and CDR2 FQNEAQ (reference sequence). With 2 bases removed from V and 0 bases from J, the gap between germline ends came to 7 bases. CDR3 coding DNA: TGTGCCAGCAGCTTACCCACCTTGAACACTGAAGCTTTCTTT. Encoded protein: CASSLPTLNTEAFF.

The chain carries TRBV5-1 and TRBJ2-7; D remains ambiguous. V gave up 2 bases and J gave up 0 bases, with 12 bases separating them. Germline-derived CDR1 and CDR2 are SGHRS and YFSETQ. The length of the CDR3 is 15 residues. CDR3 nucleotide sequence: TGCGCCAGCAGCTTCGAAGGGCATTCCTCCTACGAGCAGTACTTC. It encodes CASSFEGHSSYEQYF.

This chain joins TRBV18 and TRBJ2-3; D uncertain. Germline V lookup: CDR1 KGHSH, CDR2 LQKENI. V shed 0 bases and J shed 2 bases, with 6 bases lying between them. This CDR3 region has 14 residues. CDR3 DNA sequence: TGTGCCAGCTCACCACCGGAACTCACAGATACGCAGTATTTT. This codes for CASSPPELTDTQYF. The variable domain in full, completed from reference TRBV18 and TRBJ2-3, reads NAGVMQNPRHLVRRRGQEARLRCSPMKGHSHVYWYRQLPEEGLKFMVYLQKENIIDESGMPKERFSAEFPKEGPSILRIQQVVRGDSAAYFCASSPPELTDTQYFGPGTRLTVL.

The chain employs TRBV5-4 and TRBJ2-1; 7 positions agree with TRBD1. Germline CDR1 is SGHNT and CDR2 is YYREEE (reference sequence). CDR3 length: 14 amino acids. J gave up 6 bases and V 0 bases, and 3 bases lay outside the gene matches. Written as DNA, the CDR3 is TGTGCCAGCAGCTTGGAGGGGGCCGTCAATGAGCAGTTCTTC. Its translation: CASSLEGAVNEQFF.